This TCR beta chain stems from a study of human T cells and chemical hapten exposure. General study findings and limits: The study found that DPC sensitization did not change TCRs above 1 in 1000 frequency. The formation of large CDR3 similarity clusters by expanded TCRs significantly exceeded that of controls.

Time point defined: patch test 2, 6 weeks after DPC sensitization. As for treatment: therapeutic diphenylcyclopropenone sensitization with weekly scalp DPC. Each CDR3 protein is one row after TCRdb ran MiXCR on the RACE reads. The table has about 40,000 distinct CDR3 sequences, less than 3.5% seen once. This clonotype was detected ten times or more. The antigen is undetermined. Germline CDR1 DFQATT, CDR2 SNEGSKA (reference sequence). Trimming cost V 0 bases and J 5 bases; bases outside gene matches: 8. This CDR3 is built from 15 residues. The clonotype was recovered from a middle-aged man with alopecia areata. Some clones in this sample may be carry-over from other donors' samples. The genes are TRBV20-1 and TRBJ2-7, with 9 bases matching TRBD2. The material was whole blood, obtained in connection with sensitization to the hapten diphenylcyclopropenone (DPC). For the CDR3, the DNA is TGCAGTGCTAGAGATGGCGGGAGGGCGAGAGACGAGCAGTACTTC. This sequence encodes CSARDGGRARDEQYF.